A selection of T cell receptor beta chains follows, all from one sample in a study of blood T cell repertoires in COVID-19. Measured with immunoSEQ multiplex PCR; TCRdb has only the in-frame clones, and not every one. The sample holds a few hundred thousand clones, roughly 84% seen once. Sequenced sample: peripheral blood. The receptors come from a human donor with COVID-19, enrolled during active disease. The donor label of this sample is uncertain. Each CDR3 is given with its conserved first and last residue. The D gene is left open where the match is weak. Clone size appears in some rows only: once, few, many, or a class for an expanded clone.

abundance	v_gene	d_gene	len	j_gene	CDR3aa	CDR3nt
-	TRBV21-1	-	17	TRBJ2-1	CASSKIAKTSGKNEQFF	TGTGCCAGCAGCAAGATCGCGAAAACTAGCGGGAAGAATGAGCAGTTCTTC
-	TRBV7-9	-	9	TRBJ2-2	CAIPGELFF	TGTGCCATCCCAGGGGAGCTGTTTTTT
-	TRBV5-4	TRBD1	15	TRBJ1-1	CASSLDEGQLSEAFF	TGTGCCAGCAGCTTGGATGAGGGACAGTTATCTGAAGCTTTCTTT
once	TRBV29-1	TRBD1	15	TRBJ2-2	CSVEVLGQGAGELFF	TGCAGCGTTGAAGTTTTGGGACAGGGGGCCGGGGAGCTGTTTTTT
-	TRBV5-1	TRBD1	16	TRBJ1-4	CASSSWTGATNEKLFF	TGCGCCAGCAGCAGTTGGACAGGGGCAACTAATGAAAAACTGTTTTTT
-	TRBV9	TRBD1	15	TRBJ1-2	CASSGGGRGHYGYTF	TGTGCCAGCAGCGGAGGGGGCCGGGGACACTATGGCTACACCTTC
once	TRBV28	TRBD2	16	TRBJ2-5	CASSLSSGGAKKTQYF	TGTGCCAGCAGTTTATCTAGCGGAGGGGCAAAAAAGACCCAGTACTTC
-	TRBV11-3	-	13	TRBJ1-1	CASSLDRDSEAFF	TGTGCCAGCAGCTTAGATCGAGACAGTGAAGCTTTCTTT
-	TRBV11-2	-	14	TRBJ2-7	CASSAAGIRYEQYF	TGTGCCAGCAGCGCAGCAGGGATCCGCTACGAGCAGTACTTC
-	TRBV4-1	-	20	TRBJ1-3	CASSHPGQKVPGPSGNTIYF	TGCGCCAGCAGCCACCCGGGACAAAAGGTCCCCGGACCCTCTGGAAACACCATATATTTT
-	TRBV30	-	14	TRBJ1-1	CAWSALSSNTEAFF	TGTGCCTGGAGTGCTCTGAGTTCGAACACTGAAGCTTTCTTT
-	TRBV19	TRBD1	16	TRBJ2-1	CATLPPDRLNFNEQFF	TGTGCCACCCTCCCCCCGGACAGGCTGAACTTCAATGAGCAGTTCTTC
once	TRBV19	-	16	TRBJ1-5	CASSMGQPYSNQPQHF	TGTGCCAGTAGTATGGGCCAGCCCTATAGCAATCAGCCCCAGCATTTT
-	TRBV5-4	TRBD1	13	TRBJ1-1	CASSPGQPSGAFF	TGTGCCAGCAGCCCGGGACAGCCTTCGGGGGCTTTCTTT
few	TRBV5-1	-	13	TRBJ1-4	CASRGGNNEKLFF	TGCGCCAGCAGGGGCGGGAATAATGAAAAACTGTTTTTT
-	TRBV6-6	-	16	TRBJ2-5	CASSYPSREERATQYF	TGTGCCAGCAGTTATCCCTCCAGAGAAGAGAGGGCGACCCAGTACTTC
-	TRBV29-1	-	14	TRBJ1-1	CSGYQGDRNTEAFF	TGCAGCGGTTACCAAGGGGATAGGAACACTGAAGCTTTCTTT
-	TRBV19	-	14	TRBJ1-2	CASTLGRANYGYTF	TGTGCCAGTACCTTAGGGAGGGCTAACTATGGCTACACCTTC
-	TRBV6-2/TRBV6-3	TRBD2	15	TRBJ2-1	CASSSPGLAGFAQFF	TGTGCCAGCAGCTCCCCGGGACTAGCGGGGTTTGCGCAGTTCTTC
few	TRBV3-1/TRBV3-2	-	14	TRBJ1-5	CASSQDWSGKAQHF	TGTGCCAGCAGCCAAGATTGGTCCGGGAAAGCCCAGCATTTT
-	TRBV10-3	-	14	TRBJ1-2	CAIRGGPTSAGYTF	TGTGCCATCAGAGGGGGACCGACCTCTGCTGGCTACACCTTC
few	TRBV5-6	TRBD1	16	TRBJ1-2	CASSLSGTGFSRGYTF	TGTGCCAGCAGCTTAAGCGGGACAGGGTTCTCCCGTGGCTACACCTTC
-	TRBV5-1	TRBD1	14	TRBJ2-5	CASSVGTVQETQYF	TGCGCCAGCAGCGTTGGGACAGTCCAAGAGACCCAGTACTTC
-	TRBV19	-	13	TRBJ1-2	CASSSLANYGYTF	TGTGCCAGTAGTTCTTTAGCTAACTATGGCTACACCTTC
-	TRBV28	-	12	TRBJ1-2	CASKEPNYGYTF	TGTGCCAGCAAGGAGCCTAACTATGGCTACACCTTC
-	TRBV20-1	TRBD1	12	TRBJ1-1	CSASPQGYEAFF	TGCAGTGCTAGTCCACAGGGGTATGAAGCTTTCTTT
-	TRBV27	-	14	TRBJ1-6	CASSLGYKSSPLHF	TGTGCCAGCAGTCTCGGGTATAAGAGTTCACCCCTCCACTTT
-	TRBV7-3	-	13	TRBJ2-2	CASRSADTGELFF	TGTGCCAGCAGGAGCGCGGACACCGGGGAGCTGTTTTTT
-	TRBV10-3	TRBD2	14	TRBJ2-1	CAISDGLAADEQFF	TGTGCCATCAGTGATGGACTAGCCGCGGATGAGCAGTTCTTC
-	TRBV5-6	-	13	TRBJ1-6	CASSLDSGKPLHF	TGTGCCAGCAGCTTGGACAGCGGGAAGCCCCTCCACTTT
once	TRBV12-3/TRBV12-4	-	13	TRBJ2-7	CASGNVNSYEQYF	TGTGCCAGCGGCAATGTCAACTCCTACGAGCAGTACTTC
-	TRBV9	-	15	TRBJ1-4	CASSRGFGEDEKLFF	TGTGCCAGCAGCCGCGGTTTCGGGGAGGATGAAAAACTGTTTTTT
-	TRBV2	-	13	TRBJ2-5	CACRGQFSGTQYF	TGTGCCTGCCGAGGGCAGTTCTCTGGGACCCAGTACTTC
-	TRBV30	-	17	TRBJ1-2	CAWSPTLGGWDNYGYTF	TGTGCCTGGAGTCCAACATTGGGGGGGTGGGACAACTATGGCTACACCTTC
once	TRBV19	-	15	TRBJ1-5	CASSLSRATGQPQHF	TGTGCCAGTAGTCTCTCCAGGGCAACGGGTCAGCCCCAGCATTTT
-	TRBV5-1	TRBD1	16	TRBJ1-4	CASSSGQGIGDEKLFF	TGCGCCAGCAGCTCAGGACAGGGGATAGGGGATGAAAAACTGTTTTTT
once	TRBV28	-	15	TRBJ1-5	CASSTRRSYNQPQHF	TGTGCCAGCAGTACCCGACGGAGTTACAATCAGCCCCAGCATTTT
-	TRBV11-3	-	14	TRBJ2-5	CASSLSRAAETQYF	TGTGCCAGCAGCTTATCCAGGGCTGCGGAGACCCAGTACTTC
-	TRBV3-1/TRBV3-2	-	14	TRBJ1-5	CASSRAGSGQPQHF	TGTGCCAGCAGCCGGGCAGGGTCTGGTCAGCCCCAGCATTTT
-	TRBV18	TRBD1	15	TRBJ2-2	CASSLDRANTGELFF	TGTGCCAGCTCACTGGACAGGGCGAACACCGGGGAGCTGTTTTTT
-	TRBV6-2/TRBV6-3	TRBD2	14	TRBJ2-4	CASSRGGLENIQYF	TGTGCCAGCAGCCGGGGGGGGCTCGAAAACATTCAGTACTTC
-	TRBV7-6	TRBD2	15	TRBJ2-1	CASSLAEGSYNEQFF	TGTGCCAGCAGCCTAGCGGAGGGCTCCTACAATGAGCAGTTCTTC
-	TRBV5-1	TRBD1	16	TRBJ1-5	CASSMSPGQNNQPQHF	TGCGCCAGCAGCATGTCTCCGGGACAGAACAATCAGCCCCAGCATTTT